This T cell receptor beta chain originates from a study of blood T cell repertoires in COVID-19. About the study: Collection of acute and convalescent COVID-19 samples took place in the United States, Italy and Spain. PBMCs, B-cell-depleted T cells, or T cells provided the cDNA or gDNA that made up the material.

In the source study's methods: Amplified reference gene primers provided the basis for estimating nucleated cell counts. Only in-frame clones appear in the TCRdb table, and some are missing; sequencing was by immunoSEQ multiplex PCR. V, J and clone size derive from that table, while D and trimming were established from the DNA sequence. The profile shows under 200,000 clones, approximately 83% of them singletons. Germline-derived CDR1 and CDR2 are SGHTA and FQGNSA. Trimming shortened V by 5 bases and J by 2 bases, and 14 bases separated the two germline ends. CDR3 size: 15 residues. The sample taken for sequencing was peripheral blood. The chain links TRBV7-2 to TRBJ2-3, with D perhaps matching TRBD1 (5 bases). This receptor was obtained from a human donor in a cohort sampled during active COVID-19. CDR3 region: CASSPTGHPTDTQYF. CDR3 DNA sequence: TGTGCCAGCAGCCCGACCGGACACCCCACAGATACGCAGTATTTT. The full variable domain, in which reference TRBV7-2 and TRBJ2-3 provide the parts outside the CDR3, is GAGVSQSPSNKVTEKGKDVELRCDPISGHTALYWYRQSLGQGLEFLIYFQGNSAPDKSGLPSDRFSAERTGGSVSTLTIQRTQQEDSAVYLCASSPTGHPTDTQYFGPGTRLTVL.